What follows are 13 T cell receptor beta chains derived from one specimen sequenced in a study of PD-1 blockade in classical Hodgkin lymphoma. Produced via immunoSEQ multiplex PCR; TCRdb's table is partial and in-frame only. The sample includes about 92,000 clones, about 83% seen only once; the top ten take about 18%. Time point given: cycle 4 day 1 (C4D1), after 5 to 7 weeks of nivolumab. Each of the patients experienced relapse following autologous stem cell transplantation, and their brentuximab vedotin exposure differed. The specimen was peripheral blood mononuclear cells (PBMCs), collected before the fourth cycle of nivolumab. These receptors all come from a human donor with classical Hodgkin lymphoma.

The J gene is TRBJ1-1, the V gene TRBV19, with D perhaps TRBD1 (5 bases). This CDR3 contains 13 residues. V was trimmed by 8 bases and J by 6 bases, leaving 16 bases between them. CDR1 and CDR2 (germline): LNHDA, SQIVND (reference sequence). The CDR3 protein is CASGTPESSEAFF. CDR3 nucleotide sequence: TGTGCCAGTGGGACCCCGGAGAGTTCTGAAGCTTTCTTT.

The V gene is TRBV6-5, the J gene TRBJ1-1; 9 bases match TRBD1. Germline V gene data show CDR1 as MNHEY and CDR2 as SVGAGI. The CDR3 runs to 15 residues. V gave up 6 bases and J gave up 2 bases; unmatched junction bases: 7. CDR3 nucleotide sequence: TGTGCCAGCAGGACCGGGACAGGGAAAAACACTGAAGCTTTCTTT. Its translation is CASRTGTGKNTEAFF.

For the CDR3, the DNA is TGTGCCAGCAGCTTAGAAGGCGGATACAATGAGCAGTTCTTC. This translates into CASSLEGGYNEQFF. This chain connects TRBV11-1 to TRBJ2-1, with D unresolved. V was trimmed by 1 base and J by 4 bases, leaving 8 bases between them. CDR1 and CDR2 (germline): SGHAT, FQDESV (reference sequence). This CDR3 spans 14 amino acids.

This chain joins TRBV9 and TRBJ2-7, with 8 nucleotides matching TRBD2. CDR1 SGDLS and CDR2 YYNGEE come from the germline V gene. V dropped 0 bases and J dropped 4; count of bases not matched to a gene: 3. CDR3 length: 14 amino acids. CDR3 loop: CASSVGASGYEQYF. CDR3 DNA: TGTGCCAGCAGCGTAGGGGCTAGCGGGTACGAGCAGTACTTC.

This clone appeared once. In DNA, the CDR3 is TGTGCCAGCAGTGCAACCACAGATACGCAGTATTTT. Translated: CASSATTDTQYF. The rearrangement links TRBV2 to TRBJ2-3; D not resolved. The germline gives CDR1 SNHLY, CDR2 FYNNEI. With 4 bases removed from V and 2 bases from J, the gap between germline ends came to 4 bases. This CDR3 spans 12 amino acids. Complete variable domain (other parts from reference TRBV2 and TRBJ2-3): EPEVTQTPSHQVTQMGQEVILRCVPISNHLYFYWYRQILGQKVEFLVSFYNNEISEKSEIFDDQFSVERPDGSNFTLKIRSTKLEDSAMYFCASSATTDTQYFGPGTRLTVL.

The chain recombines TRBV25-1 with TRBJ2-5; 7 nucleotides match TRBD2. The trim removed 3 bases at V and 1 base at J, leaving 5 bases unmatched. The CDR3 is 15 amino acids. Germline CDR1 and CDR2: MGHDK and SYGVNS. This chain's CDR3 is CASSDGRGPQETQYF. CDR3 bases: TGTGCCAGCAGTGATGGGAGGGGCCCCCAAGAGACCCAGTACTTC. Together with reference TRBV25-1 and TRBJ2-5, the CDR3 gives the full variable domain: EADIYQTPRYLVIGTGKKITLECSQTMGHDKMYWYQQDPGMELHLIHYSYGVNSTEKGDLSSESTVSRIRTEHFPLTLESARPSHTSQYLCASSDGRGPQETQYFGPGTRLLVL.

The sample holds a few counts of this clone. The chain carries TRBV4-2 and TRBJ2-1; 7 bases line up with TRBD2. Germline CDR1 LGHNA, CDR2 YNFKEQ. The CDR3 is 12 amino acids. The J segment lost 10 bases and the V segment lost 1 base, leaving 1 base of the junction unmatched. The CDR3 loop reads CASSQVSGEQFF. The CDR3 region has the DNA TGTGCCAGCAGCCAAGTTAGCGGGGAGCAGTTCTTC.

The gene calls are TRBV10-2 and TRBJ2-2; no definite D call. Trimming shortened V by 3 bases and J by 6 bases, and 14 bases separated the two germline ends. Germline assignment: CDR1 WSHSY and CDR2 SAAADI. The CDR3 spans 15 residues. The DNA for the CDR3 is TGCGCCAGCAGTGATCCCGGTATGAAGGCCGGGGAGCTGTTTTTT. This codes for CASSDPGMKAGELFF.

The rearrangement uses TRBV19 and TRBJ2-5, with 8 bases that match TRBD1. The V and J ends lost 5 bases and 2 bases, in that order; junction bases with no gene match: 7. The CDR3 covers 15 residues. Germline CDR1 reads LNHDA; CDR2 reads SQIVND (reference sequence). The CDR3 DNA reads TGTGCCAGTAGTTTGGCAGGGGGCCGGCAAGAGACCCAGTACTTC. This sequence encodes CASSLAGGRQETQYF.

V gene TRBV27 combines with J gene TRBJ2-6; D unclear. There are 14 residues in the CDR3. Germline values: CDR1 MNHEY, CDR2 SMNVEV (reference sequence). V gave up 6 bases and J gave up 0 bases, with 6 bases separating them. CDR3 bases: TGTGCCAGCAGAAGGAACTCTGGGGCCAACGTCCTGACTTTC. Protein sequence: CASRRNSGANVLTF.

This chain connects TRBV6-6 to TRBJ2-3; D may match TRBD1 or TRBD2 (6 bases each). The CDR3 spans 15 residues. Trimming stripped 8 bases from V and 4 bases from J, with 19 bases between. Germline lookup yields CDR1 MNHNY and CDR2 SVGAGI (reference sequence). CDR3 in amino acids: CASSHQLGGPDTQYF. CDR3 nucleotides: TGTGCCAGCTCCCACCAACTAGGGGGGCCAGATACGCAGTATTTT.

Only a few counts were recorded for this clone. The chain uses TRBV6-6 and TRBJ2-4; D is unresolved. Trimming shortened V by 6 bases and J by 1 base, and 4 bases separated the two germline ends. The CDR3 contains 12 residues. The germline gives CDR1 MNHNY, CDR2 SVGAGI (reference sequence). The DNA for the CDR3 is TGTGCCAGCAGCGTGGCCAAAAACATTCAGTACTTC. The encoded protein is CASSVAKNIQYF.

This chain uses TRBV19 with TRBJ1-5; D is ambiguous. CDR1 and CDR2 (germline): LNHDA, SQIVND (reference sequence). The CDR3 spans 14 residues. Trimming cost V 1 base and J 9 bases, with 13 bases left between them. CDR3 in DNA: TGTGCCAGTAGTATAGCGGCCTCCGGGATGCCCCAGCATTTT. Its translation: CASSIAASGMPQHF.